This T cell receptor (beta chain) was captured by sequencing in a study of human T cells and chemical hapten exposure. Overall study: Predominantly women, the patients had alopecia areata, totalis or universalis. Overall study findings and caveats: Expanded TCRs grouped into significantly more large CDR3 similarity clusters than controls produced.

MiXCR, run by TCRdb on the RACE reads, gives a single entry per CDR3 protein. This table holds a few hundred thousand distinct CDR3 sequences, over 6% found once. In regard to this clonotype: Its matching antigen is unknown.

The CDR3 is 13 amino acids. Per germline, CDR1 SEHNR and CDR2 FQNEAQ (reference sequence). V lost 2 bases, J lost 8 bases, and 9 bases lay in between. The sample's time point: patch test 2, 6 weeks after DPC sensitization. The sample's treatment: therapeutic diphenylcyclopropenone sensitization with weekly scalp DPC. The sample here was whole blood, taken in connection with sensitization to the hapten diphenylcyclopropenone (DPC). The V and J genes are TRBV7-9 and TRBJ2-2, with a weak D call TRBD2 (5 bases). The source is a woman between 18 and 29 years old with alopecia areata. Some clones in this sample may be carry-over from other donors' samples. CDR3 in amino acids: CASSLSSSGELFF. The DNA of the CDR3 is TGTGCCAGCAGCTTATCTAGCTCAGGGGAGCTGTTTTTT.